Following are 18 T cell receptor beta chains from one sample sequenced in a study of T cell clonotyping in hematopoietic cell transplantation. Time point indicated: recipient sample about 28 days before transplant, after cytoreduction. The data were produced by immunoSEQ multiplex PCR, yet TCRdb's version contains in-frame clones alone and is incomplete. The table lists over 8,000 clones, roughly 87% of them singletons, with more than 13% in the top ten. Sequencing was performed on peripheral blood mononuclear cells, taken before stem cell transplant. These receptors all come from a woman in her forties or fifties with chronic myeloid leukemia. Some clones in this sample may be carry-over from other donors' samples.

The rearrangement links TRBV14 to TRBJ2-7, with no clear D. V shed 0 bases and J shed 2 bases, with 5 bases lying between them. Germline V gene sequence: CDR1 SGHDN, CDR2 FVKESK. This CDR3 spans 13 amino acids. Here the CDR3 DNA reads TGTGCCAGCAGCCAAGATCCAGCCTACGAGCAGTACTTC. It is translated as CASSQDPAYEQYF.

This sequence joins TRBV6-6 and TRBJ1-4, with no clear D. CDR1 and CDR2 from the germline V gene are MNHNY and SVGAGI (reference sequence). The V end lost 8 bases, the J end lost 5 bases, and 15 bases lay between the germline ends. The CDR3 extends over 14 amino acids. The CDR3 reads CASCSSWGNEKLFF. In nucleotides, the CDR3 is TGTGCCAGCTGCTCGAGCTGGGGAAATGAAAAACTGTTTTTT.

This clone occurred once. This chain links TRBV7-9 with TRBJ2-1; tentatively, D is TRBD1 (6 bases). V lost 10 bases to trimming and J lost 0 bases, with 13 bases between them. The CDR3 has 14 amino acids. CDR1 and CDR2 from the germline V gene are SEHNR and FQNEAQ (reference sequence). CDR3: CATSGTFSYNEQFF. The DNA for the CDR3 is TGTGCCACCTCAGGGACATTCTCCTACAATGAGCAGTTCTTC.

The chain joins TRBV29-1 to TRBJ2-7; 8 bases map to TRBD2. With 6 bases clipped from V and 3 bases from J, the junction kept 10 bases outside the gene matches. From germline, CDR1 is SQVTM and CDR2 ANQGSEA. CDR3 length: 14 amino acids. CDR3 region: CSVVPGLVSYEQYF. Written as DNA, the CDR3 is TGCAGCGTCGTTCCGGGACTAGTAAGCTACGAGCAGTACTTC.

The chain joins TRBV28 to TRBJ1-1; D possibly corresponds to TRBD1 (6 bases). V lost 0 bases to trimming and J lost 5 bases, with 13 bases between them. Germline-derived CDR1 and CDR2 are MDHEN and SYDVKM. The CDR3 spans 15 residues. This chain's CDR3 is CASSLWGRGFTEAFF. The CDR3 DNA sequence: TGTGCCAGCAGTTTATGGGGCAGGGGATTTACTGAAGCTTTCTTT.

This clone was picked up one time. The rearrangement uses TRBV11-2 and TRBJ2-7, with no clear D. Germline CDR1 SGHAT, CDR2 FQNNGV. The length of the CDR3 is 15 residues. Trimming stripped 0 bases from V and 6 bases from J, with 15 bases between. CDR3 DNA sequence: TGTGCCAGCAGCTTAGATCGGAGCTCTCCGGCCGAGCAGTACTTC. Translated: CASSLDRSSPAEQYF.

V usage is TRBV30 and J usage is TRBJ1-2; a weak D match, TRBD1 (5 bases). V was pared by 3 bases and J by 1 base, with 12 bases between. Germline V gene data show CDR1 as GTSNPN and CDR2 as SVGIG (reference sequence). The CDR3 extends over 14 amino acids. This CDR3 is CAWRTSQGNYGYTF. The DNA for the CDR3 is TGTGCCTGGAGAACCTCCCAGGGTAACTATGGCTACACCTTC. The whole variable domain, filled in from reference TRBV30 and TRBJ1-2, reads SQTIHQWPATLVQPVGSPLSLECTVEGTSNPNLYWYRQAAGRGLQLLFYSVGIGQISSEVPQNLSASRPQDRQFILSSKKLLLSDSGFYLCAWRTSQGNYGYTFGSGTRLTVV.

This clone has just one count. The chain is built from TRBV5-1 and TRBJ2-1; 9 bases line up with TRBD1. This CDR3 comprises 15 residues. Looked up from germline, CDR1 is SGHRS and CDR2 is YFSETQ. Unmatched junction bases numbered 5, after V lost 1 base and J lost 6 bases. CDR3 DNA: TGCGCCAGCAGCTTGTTGGGACAGGGAATCAATGAGCAGTTCTTC. Its protein is CASSLLGQGINEQFF.

The genes are TRBV29-1 and TRBJ2-7, with 9 bases lining up with TRBD2. The CDR3 is 14 amino acids. V lost 6 bases to trimming and J lost 5 bases; unmatched junction nucleotides: 11. CDR1 and CDR2 (germline): SQVTM, ANQGSEA. The CDR3 sequence is CSVSPGLAVNEQYF. In DNA form, the CDR3 reads TGCAGCGTATCCCCGGGACTAGCTGTTAACGAGCAGTACTTC.

J is TRBJ2-5 and V is TRBV4-3; 7 nucleotides match TRBD1. After removal of 1 base from V and 0 bases from J, the junction contained 2 bases not matched to a gene. This CDR3 region has 15 residues. From germline, CDR1 is LGHNA and CDR2 YSLEER. The CDR3: CASSQGTGDQETQYF. CDR3 DNA: TGCGCCAGCAGCCAAGGGACAGGAGACCAAGAGACCCAGTACTTC.

V gene TRBV19 combines with J gene TRBJ2-1; the match to TRBD2 covers 8 bases. Per germline, CDR1 LNHDA and CDR2 SQIVND (reference sequence). The length of the CDR3 is 14 residues. Trimming cost V 5 bases and J 4 bases; bases outside gene matches: 4. This CDR3 reads CASSRSGDYNEQFF. DNA of the CDR3: TGTGCCAGTAGTCGTAGCGGGGATTACAATGAGCAGTTCTTC.

This sequence joins TRBV7-2 and TRBJ1-5, with D hard to call. Germline CDR1 SGHTA, CDR2 FQGNSA. The V and J ends lost 1 base and 0 bases respectively, with 7 bases between them. There are 15 residues in the CDR3. CDR3 in amino acids: CASSLVPNSNQPQHF. CDR3 nucleotide sequence: TGTGCCAGCAGCTTAGTGCCGAATAGCAATCAGCCCCAGCATTTT.

This clone was detected once. V usage is TRBV25-1 and J usage is TRBJ1-3, with D unclear. CDR1 is MGHDK, CDR2 SYGVNS, per germline. V was shortened by 4 bases and J by 1 base, with 5 bases between the two germline ends. The CDR3 loop spans 13 amino acids. The DNA of the CDR3 is TGTGCCAGCAGTGTATTTTCTGGAAACACCATATATTTT. It translates to CASSVFSGNTIYF.

V is TRBV5-4 and J is TRBJ1-2; weak D call: TRBD1 (6 bases). V was shortened by 4 bases and J by 4 bases, with 14 bases between the two germline ends. Per the germline V gene, CDR1 is SGHNT and CDR2 is YYREEE (reference sequence). The CDR3 spans 14 residues. The CDR3 spells CASSGGVRPYGYTF. The CDR3 DNA follows: TGTGCCAGCAGCGGGGGCGTACGGCCCTATGGCTACACCTTC.

This chain uses TRBV5-5 with TRBJ2-7, with 12 bases identical to TRBD1. The germline gives CDR1 SGHKS, CDR2 YYEKEE (reference sequence). The ends lost 5 bases at V and 7 bases at J; junction bases unmatched: 7. The CDR3 is 14 residues long. CDR3 protein: CASRRDRGQEEQYF. CDR3 DNA sequence: TGTGCCAGCAGGAGGGACAGGGGGCAGGAAGAGCAGTACTTC.

The chain has TRBV2 and TRBJ2-5; D unclear. The length of the CDR3 is 11 residues. Per the germline V gene, CDR1 is SNHLY and CDR2 is FYNNEI. V lost 4 bases and J lost 3, with 3 bases in between. The CDR3 region is CASSVEETQYF. CDR3 nucleotides: TGTGCCAGCAGTGTAGAAGAGACCCAGTACTTC.

The chain links TRBV7-8 to TRBJ1-2, with 8 bases lining up with TRBD1. The length of the CDR3 is 14 residues. V was pared by 5 bases and J by 2 bases, with 4 bases of the junction left unmatched. Germline V gene sequence: CDR1 SGHVS, CDR2 FQNEAQ. The CDR3 here is CASSPRTGNYGYTF. The DNA for the CDR3 is TGTGCCAGCAGCCCGAGGACAGGGAACTATGGCTACACCTTC.

J is TRBJ2-7 and V is TRBV7-8, with 8 positions matching TRBD1. Per the germline V gene, CDR1 is SGHVS and CDR2 is FQNEAQ. V lost 3 bases to trimming and J lost 3 bases; unmatched junction nucleotides: 4. This CDR3 has 14 amino acids. The CDR3 DNA reads as TGTGCCAGCAGCTTTGGACAGGGTGGCTACGAGCAGTACTTC. It translates to CASSFGQGGYEQYF.